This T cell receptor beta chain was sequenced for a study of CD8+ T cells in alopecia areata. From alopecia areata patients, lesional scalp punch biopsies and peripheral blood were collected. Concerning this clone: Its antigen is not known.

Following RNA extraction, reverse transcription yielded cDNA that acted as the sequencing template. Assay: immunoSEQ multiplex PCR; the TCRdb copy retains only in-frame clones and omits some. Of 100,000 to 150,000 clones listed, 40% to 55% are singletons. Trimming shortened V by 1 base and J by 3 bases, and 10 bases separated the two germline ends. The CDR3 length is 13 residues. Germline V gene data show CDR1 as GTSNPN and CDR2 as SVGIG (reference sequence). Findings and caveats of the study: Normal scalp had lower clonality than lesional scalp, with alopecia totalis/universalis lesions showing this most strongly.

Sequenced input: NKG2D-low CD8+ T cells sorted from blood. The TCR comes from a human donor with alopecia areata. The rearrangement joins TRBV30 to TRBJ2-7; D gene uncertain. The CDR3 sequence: CAWSGDFFYEQYF. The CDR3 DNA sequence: TGTGCCTGGAGTGGAGACTTCTTCTACGAGCAGTACTTC.